These 10 T cell receptor beta chains were all obtained from the same sample, sequenced in a study of CD8 T cells in ankylosing spondylitis. Using its own MiXCR run on the 5' RACE reads, TCRdb lists one record per CDR3 protein. The sample contains under 850,000 distinct CDR3 sequences, around a fifth of which appear only once. Their antigens remain unidentified. Findings of the study overall: Blood from ankylosing spondylitis patients appeared to carry a characteristic roughly 8-variant TCR beta motif.

Material: blood, either unsorted or a sorted T cell fraction (not recorded which). The receptors here all came from a male donor with ankylosing spondylitis.

A few counts support this clonotype. This chain uses TRBV20-1 with TRBJ2-2, with 8 bases identical to TRBD1. Germline V gives CDR1 DFQATT, CDR2 SNEGSKA (reference sequence). This CDR3 spans 16 amino acids. After removal of 2 bases from V and 6 bases from J, the junction contained 11 bases not matched to a gene. The CDR3 sequence: CSARNDMAGGAGELFF. The CDR3 nucleotides are TGCAGTGCTAGAAACGATATGGCAGGGGGCGCCGGGGAGCTGTTTTTT.

The chain joins TRBV24-1 to TRBJ2-7; D may be TRBD1 (5 bases). CDR3 size: 13 residues. CDR1 is KGHDR and CDR2 is SFDVKD in the germline V gene. Trimming cost V 4 bases and J 6 bases, with 12 bases left between them. The CDR3 nucleotides are TGTGCCACCAGTGAGGTCCAGGGAAGCGAGCAGTACTTC. It specifies CATSEVQGSEQYF.

The sample holds a few counts of this clonotype. The chain links TRBV12-3 or TRBV12-4 to TRBJ1-5, with a weak D call TRBD1 (5 bases). V was clipped by 1 base and J by 9 bases, with 7 bases between them. The CDR3 sequence is 12 residues long. The CDR3 protein is CASSLERGPQHF. The CDR3 bases are TGTGCCAGCAGTTTAGAAAGGGGGCCCCAGCATTTT.

The chain recombines TRBV3-1 with TRBJ2-1; D is undetermined. Trimming took off 2 bases at V and 2 bases at J, with 10 bases between the two ends. This CDR3 has 15 residues. Germline V lookup: CDR1 LGHDT, CDR2 YNNKEL (reference sequence). The CDR3 coding sequence is TGTGCCAGCAGCCAACCTGAGACCCCCTACAATGAGCAGTTCTTC. Translating it yields CASSQPETPYNEQFF.

This clonotype was recorded a few times. The chain carries TRBV11-2 and TRBJ1-1; D not resolved. V lost 3 bases, J lost 4 bases, and 12 bases lay in between. Germline CDR1 is SGHAT and CDR2 is FQNNGV. The length of the CDR3 is 14 residues. Here the CDR3 reads CASSFPPMGTEAFF. The CDR3 region has the DNA TGTGCCAGCAGCTTTCCCCCGATGGGCACTGAAGCTTTCTTT.

The rearrangement uses TRBV7-9 and TRBJ2-7; 8 bases are shared with TRBD1. The CDR3 sequence is 13 residues long. The germline gives CDR1 SEHNR, CDR2 FQNEAQ (reference sequence). The V and J ends lost 5 bases and 6 bases, in that order; junction bases with no gene match: 6. The CDR3 loop reads CASSPVDRAEQYF. CDR3 coding DNA: TGTGCCAGCAGCCCGGTGGACAGGGCCGAGCAGTACTTC.

The V gene is TRBV3-1, the J gene TRBJ1-1; TRBD1 might be the D (5 bases). V lost 5 bases and J lost 4, with 11 bases in between. Germline CDR1 and CDR2: LGHDT and YNNKEL (reference sequence). The length of the CDR3 is 13 residues. CDR3 sequence reads: CASSSRGTTEAFF. DNA for the CDR3: TGTGCCAGCAGCAGCCGGGGGACCACTGAAGCTTTCTTT.

This clonotype was picked up a small number of times. This chain uses TRBV7-9 with TRBJ2-3; D is possibly TRBD2 (6 bases). Germline values: CDR1 SEHNR, CDR2 FQNEAQ (reference sequence). V lost 5 bases to trimming and J lost 5 bases, with 17 bases between them. There are 15 residues in the CDR3. CDR3 coding DNA: TGTGCCAGCAGCCCGCCAGGGACTTCAGTAGATACGCAGTATTTT. As protein: CASSPPGTSVDTQYF.

This clonotype came up a few times. The V gene is TRBV20-1, the J gene TRBJ1-1, with D hard to call. The ends were cut back, 3 bases at V and 3 bases at J, with 5 bases in the middle. The CDR3 spans 11 residues. Germline V gene sequence: CDR1 DFQATT, CDR2 SNEGSKA (reference sequence). CDR3 DNA sequence: TGCAGTGCTAGCTCGCACACTGAAGCTTTCTTT. Its translation is CSASSHTEAFF.

This clonotype was recorded at least ten times. This chain uses TRBV5-1 with TRBJ1-4, with D hard to call. Germline V gene sequence: CDR1 SGHRS, CDR2 YFSETQ. This CDR3 has 15 amino acids. Trimming removed 0 bases at V and 0 bases at J, with 6 bases between. CDR3 residues: CASSLGDATNEKLFF. CDR3 nucleotide sequence: TGCGCCAGCAGCTTGGGCGACGCAACTAATGAAAAACTGTTTTTT.